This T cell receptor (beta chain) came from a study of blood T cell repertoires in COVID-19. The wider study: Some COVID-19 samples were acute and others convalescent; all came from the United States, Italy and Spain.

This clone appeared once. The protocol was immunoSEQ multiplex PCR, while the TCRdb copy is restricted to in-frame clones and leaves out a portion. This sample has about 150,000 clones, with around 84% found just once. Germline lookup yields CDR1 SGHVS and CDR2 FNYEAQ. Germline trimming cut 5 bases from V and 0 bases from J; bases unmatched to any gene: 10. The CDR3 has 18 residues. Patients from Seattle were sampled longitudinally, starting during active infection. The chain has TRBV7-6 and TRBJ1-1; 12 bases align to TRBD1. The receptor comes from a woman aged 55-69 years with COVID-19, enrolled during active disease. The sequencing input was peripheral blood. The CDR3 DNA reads TGTGCCAGCAGCGCCGGGACAGGGGGCGCGATAATGAACACTGAAGCTTTCTTT. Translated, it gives CASSAGTGGAIMNTEAFF.